The text below deals with one TCR beta chain. Primers used in a second PCR of roughly 6 to 11 cycles were a sample-barcoded 5' primer and a J-beta primer mix. TCRdb independently ran MiXCR on the 5' RACE reads; one entry per CDR3 protein. The table records about 1 million distinct CDR3 sequences, roughly a quarter of them present only once. This specimen comes from a study of blood T cells in healthy people across ages. The V and J ends lost 1 base and 5 bases respectively, with 9 bases between them. The CDR3 runs 12 residues. Germline V gives CDR1 DFQATT, CDR2 SNEGSKA (reference sequence). The data were also submitted as part of a second study, on T cells of mothers and their children.

This TCR was recovered from a girl aged 2 to 9 in good health. The sequenced sample consisted of blood. The chain has TRBV20-1 and TRBJ2-7; possible D gene TRBD1, 5 bases. CDR3 sequence reads: CSARGGLNEQYF. The DNA of the CDR3 is TGCAGTGCTAGAGGGGGCTTGAACGAGCAGTACTTC.